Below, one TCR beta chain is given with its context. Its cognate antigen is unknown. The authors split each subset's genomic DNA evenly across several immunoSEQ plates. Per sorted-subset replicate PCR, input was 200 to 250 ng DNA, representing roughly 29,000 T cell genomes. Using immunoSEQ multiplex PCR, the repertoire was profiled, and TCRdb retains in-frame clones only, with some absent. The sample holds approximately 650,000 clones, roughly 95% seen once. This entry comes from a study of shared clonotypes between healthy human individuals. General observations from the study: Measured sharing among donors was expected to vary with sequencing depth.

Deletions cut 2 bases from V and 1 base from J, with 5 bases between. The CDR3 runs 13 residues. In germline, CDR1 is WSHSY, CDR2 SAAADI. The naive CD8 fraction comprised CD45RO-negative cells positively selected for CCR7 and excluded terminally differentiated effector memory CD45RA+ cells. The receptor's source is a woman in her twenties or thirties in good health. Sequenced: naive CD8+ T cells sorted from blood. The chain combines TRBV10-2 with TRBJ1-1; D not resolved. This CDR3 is CASSEIRNTEAFF. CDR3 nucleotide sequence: TGCGCCAGCAGTGAGATACGGAACACTGAAGCTTTCTTT.